The sample holds one count of the clone carrying this TCR beta chain. Its target is unknown. These data come from a study of cytomegalovirus exposure and HLA in healthy donors. Vbeta (60) and Jbeta (13) primers were used in the PCR. Profiled with immunoSEQ multiplex PCR; TCRdb holds only in-frame clones, not every one. The sample includes around 120,000 clones, 81% of them seen just once. Study outcomes and limitations: Later work associated roughly 17,000 TCR beta sequences with HLA alleles at 0.05 false discovery rate. Researchers catalogued about 150 TCR beta chains as cytomegalovirus-associated.

With 5 bases clipped from V and 2 bases from J, the junction kept 7 bases outside the gene matches. The CDR3 contains 16 residues. Germline V gene data show CDR1 as PRHDT and CDR2 as FYEKMQ (reference sequence). The gene calls are TRBV13 and TRBJ2-7, with 12 bases fitting TRBD1. This sequence was found in a man in his late teens or twenties in good health and CMV-seronegative. The specimen sequenced was PBMCs. In nucleotides, the CDR3 is TGTGCCAGCAGCCCAGGGACAGGGGGCTTTACCTACGAGCAGTACTTC. It translates to CASSPGTGGFTYEQYF.